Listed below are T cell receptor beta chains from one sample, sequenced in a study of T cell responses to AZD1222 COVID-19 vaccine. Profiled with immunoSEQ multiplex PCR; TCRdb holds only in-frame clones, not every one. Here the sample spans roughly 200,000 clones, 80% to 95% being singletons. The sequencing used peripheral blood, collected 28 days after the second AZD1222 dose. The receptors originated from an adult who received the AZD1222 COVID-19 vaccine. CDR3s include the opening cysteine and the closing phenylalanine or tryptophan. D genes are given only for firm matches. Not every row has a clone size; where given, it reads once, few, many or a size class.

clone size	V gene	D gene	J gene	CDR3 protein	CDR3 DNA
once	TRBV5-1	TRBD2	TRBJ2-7	CASSLRAGGPHEQYF	TGCGCCAGCAGCTTGAGAGCGGGAGGGCCCCACGAGCAGTACTTC
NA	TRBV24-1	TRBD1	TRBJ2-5	CATSALQGAPQETQYF	TGTGCCACCAGTGCACTACAGGGGGCACCCCAAGAGACCCAGTACTTC
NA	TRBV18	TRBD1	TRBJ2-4	CASSEGTDGNIQYF	TGTGCCAGCTCGGAAGGGACAGACGGAAACATTCAGTACTTC
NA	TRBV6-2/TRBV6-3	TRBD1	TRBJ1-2	CASSSGQGNYGYTF	TGTGCCAGCAGCTCCGGACAGGGTAACTATGGCTACACCTTC
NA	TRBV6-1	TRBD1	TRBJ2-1	CASSARGTGTFNEQFF	TGTGCCAGCAGTGCGCGGGGGACAGGGACTTTCAATGAGCAGTTCTTC
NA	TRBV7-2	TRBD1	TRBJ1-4	CASSPGQGPNEKLFF	TGTGCCAGCAGCCCAGGACAGGGCCCCAATGAAAAACTGTTTTTT
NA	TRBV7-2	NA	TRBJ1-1	CASSSRLRVMNTEAFF	TGTGCCAGCAGCTCAAGATTAAGAGTCATGAACACTGAAGCTTTCTTT
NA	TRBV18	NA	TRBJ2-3	CASSSGQLDTQYF	TGTGCCAGCTCATCCGGACAGCTAGATACGCAGTATTTT
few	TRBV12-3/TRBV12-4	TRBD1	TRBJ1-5	CASSQTGSQPQHF	TGTGCCAGCAGCCAGACAGGGAGTCAGCCCCAGCATTTT
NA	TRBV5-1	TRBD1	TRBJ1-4	CASSLGQGAVTNEKLFF	TGCGCCAGCAGCTTAGGACAGGGTGCCGTAACTAATGAAAAACTGTTTTTT
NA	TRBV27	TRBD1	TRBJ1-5	CASSLRGDRGVRHSNQPQHF	TGTGCCAGCAGTTTAAGGGGGGACAGGGGGGTCCGCCATAGCAATCAGCCCCAGCATTTT
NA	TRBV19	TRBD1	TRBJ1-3	CASSYFTGTGGDTIYF	TGTGCCAGTAGTTACTTTACCGGGACAGGGGGAGACACCATATATTTT
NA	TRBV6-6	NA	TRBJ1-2	CASSRAGPGHLSINYGYTF	TGTGCCAGCAGCCGAGCGGGACCGGGACATCTTTCGATTAACTATGGCTACACCTTC
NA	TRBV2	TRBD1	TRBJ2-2	CASNSGTGGPGTGELFF	TGTGCCAGCAACTCCGGGACAGGGGGCCCGGGCACCGGGGAGCTGTTTTTT
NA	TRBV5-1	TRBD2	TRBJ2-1	CASSPSGSFDEQFF	TGCGCCAGCAGCCCTAGCGGGAGTTTCGATGAGCAGTTCTTC
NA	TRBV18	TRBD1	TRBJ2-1	CASSLMDRADEQFF	TGTGCCAGCTCACTCATGGACAGGGCCGATGAGCAGTTCTTC
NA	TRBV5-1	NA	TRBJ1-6	CASSLEGGANSPLHF	TGCGCCAGCAGCTTGGAGGGGGGCGCGAATTCACCCCTCCACTTT
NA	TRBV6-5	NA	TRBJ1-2	CASSSDSTYGYTF	TGTGCCAGCAGTTCAGACTCGACCTATGGCTACACCTTC
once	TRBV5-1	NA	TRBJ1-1	CASSLSREVNTEAFF	TGCGCCAGCAGCTTGTCCAGGGAGGTGAACACTGAAGCTTTCTTT
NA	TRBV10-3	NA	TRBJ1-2	CAISERAGRDYGYTF	TGTGCCATCAGTGAGAGAGCAGGGAGGGACTATGGCTACACCTTC
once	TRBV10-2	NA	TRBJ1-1	CASSEYGRTEAFF	TGCGCCAGCAGTGAATACGGGCGTACTGAAGCTTTCTTT
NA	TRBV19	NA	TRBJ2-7	CASSIAGFSYEQYF	TGTGCCAGTAGTATAGCCGGGTTCTCCTACGAGCAGTACTTC
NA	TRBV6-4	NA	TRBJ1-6	CASSPTETNSPLHF	TGTGCCAGCAGTCCGACAGAGACTAATTCACCCCTCCACTTT
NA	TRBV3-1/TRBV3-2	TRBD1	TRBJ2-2	CASSPGQPRRELFF	TGTGCCAGCAGCCCGGGACAGCCCCGGAGGGAGCTGTTTTTT
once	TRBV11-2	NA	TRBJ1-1	CASSQGPHTEAFF	TGTGCCAGCAGCCAGGGCCCCCACACTGAAGCTTTCTTT
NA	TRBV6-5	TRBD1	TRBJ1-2	CASSYQTGTNYGYTF	TGTGCCAGCAGTTACCAGACAGGGACTAACTATGGCTACACCTTC
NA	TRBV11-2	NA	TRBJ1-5	CASSLGGGAYSNQPQHF	TGTGCCAGCAGCCTCGGGGGAGGCGCTTATAGCAATCAGCCCCAGCATTTT
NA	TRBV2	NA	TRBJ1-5	CASSENPPWRGSNQPQHF	TGTGCCAGCAGTGAAAACCCCCCGTGGAGGGGATCCAATCAGCCCCAGCATTTT
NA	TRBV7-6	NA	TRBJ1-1	CASSLGPGAGTEAFF	TGTGCCAGCAGCTTGGGGCCGGGGGCCGGCACTGAAGCTTTCTTT
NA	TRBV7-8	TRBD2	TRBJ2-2	CASRLAGAGTGELFF	TGTGCCAGCAGGCTAGCGGGGGCTGGAACCGGGGAGCTGTTTTTT
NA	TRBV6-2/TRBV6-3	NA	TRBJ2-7	CASSYEFGDYEQYF	TGTGCCAGCAGTTACGAGTTCGGGGATTACGAGCAGTACTTC
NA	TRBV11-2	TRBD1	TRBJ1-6	CASSFQGGNGSPLHF	TGTGCCAGCAGCTTCCAGGGGGGTAACGGTTCACCCCTCCACTTT
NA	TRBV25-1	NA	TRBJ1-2	CASSELGPEKGYTF	TGTGCCAGCAGTGAATTAGGACCAGAGAAGGGCTACACCTTC
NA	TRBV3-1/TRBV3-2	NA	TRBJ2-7	CASSHGGGPGEQYF	TGTGCCAGCAGCCACGGAGGAGGACCGGGGGAGCAGTACTTC
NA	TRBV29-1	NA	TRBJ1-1	CSVAGIMNTEAFF	TGCAGCGTTGCGGGGATCATGAACACTGAAGCTTTCTTT
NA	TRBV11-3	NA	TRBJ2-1	CASSLARGSNEQFF	TGTGCCAGCAGTCTCGCCCGGGGCTCGAATGAGCAGTTCTTC
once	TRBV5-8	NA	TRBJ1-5	CASSPNPGFSGQPQHF	TGTGCCAGCAGCCCGAATCCGGGCTTTAGCGGTCAGCCCCAGCATTTT
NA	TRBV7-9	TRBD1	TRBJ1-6	CASSYTGQGHSPLHF	TGTGCCAGCAGCTACACGGGACAGGGTCATTCACCCCTCCACTTT
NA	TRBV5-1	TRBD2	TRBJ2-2	CASSWGTSGITGELFF	TGCGCCAGCAGCTGGGGGACTAGCGGTATCACCGGGGAGCTGTTTTTT
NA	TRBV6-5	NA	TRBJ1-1	CASSYSTGSVFEAFF	TGTGCCAGCAGTTACTCGACAGGATCTGTTTTTGAAGCTTTCTTT